A single sample is the source of the 23 T cell receptor beta chains below, sequenced in a study of blood T cell repertoires in COVID-19 (dated by TCRdb to the early 2020s). Receptor libraries were prepared by the immunoSEQ multiplex PCR assay. TCRdb stores this immuneACCESS table with in-frame sequences only. Part of the clones is absent; in the studies checked, under half of the shortfall reflects unresolved V genes, and no reason is known for the rest. This sample has under 200,000 clones in its table, and 80% of those were observed once. The top ten clonotypes cover about 6.3% of the sample. The sequencing input was peripheral blood. These receptors all stem from a man in his 60s with acute or convalescent COVID-19.

The chain recombines TRBV25-1 with TRBJ1-3; 7 positions agree with TRBD1. The ends lost 3 bases at V and 0 bases at J; junction bases unmatched: 2. The CDR3 runs to 15 residues. CDR1 and CDR2 from the germline V gene are MGHDK and SYGVNS. The CDR3 loop reads CASSETGISGNTIYF. The CDR3 DNA reads TGTGCCAGCAGTGAGACAGGGATCTCTGGAAACACCATATATTTT.

The V call is TRBV12-3 or TRBV12-4, the J call TRBJ1-2; no reliable D call. The V gene lost 3 bases and the J gene lost 6 bases, with 11 bases spanning the gap. CDR3 length: 13 residues. The CDR3 reads CASSLQVGDGYTF. DNA of the CDR3: TGTGCCAGCAGTTTGCAGGTGGGAGATGGCTACACCTTC.

The chain joins TRBV10-3 to TRBJ2-3, with 8 bases matching TRBD1. The CDR3 sequence is 15 residues long. Germline V gene data show CDR1 as ENHRY and CDR2 as SYGVKD. V shed 7 bases, J shed 2 bases, and the junction held 8 bases outside the gene matches. The CDR3 nucleotides are TGTGCCATCAATCCCCGACAGGGGATCACAGATACGCAGTATTTT. As protein: CAINPRQGITDTQYF.

The chain combines TRBV19 with TRBJ2-6, with D uncertain. CDR1 and CDR2 (germline): LNHDA, SQIVND (reference sequence). This CDR3 comprises 14 residues. Trimming cost V 5 bases and J 2 bases, with 7 bases left between them. The CDR3 region is CASSRGTGANVLTF. The CDR3 nucleotides read TGTGCCAGTAGTCGAGGCACTGGGGCCAACGTCCTGACTTTC.

The V gene is TRBV29-1, the J gene TRBJ2-7; 11 bases agree with TRBD1. Germline V gene data show CDR1 as SQVTM and CDR2 as ANQGSEA. This CDR3 spans 14 amino acids. J lost 4 bases, V lost 1 base, and 3 bases had no gene match. DNA for the CDR3: TGCAGCGTTGAAGCCCGGGACAGGGGGTACGAGCAGTACTTC. It encodes CSVEARDRGYEQYF.

This clone was recorded a few times. This chain joins TRBV5-3 and TRBJ1-6; perhaps TRBD1 as D (6 bases). TRBV5-3 is flagged as an ORF with uncertain function. Trimming shortened V by 0 bases and J by 3 bases, and 7 bases separated the two germline ends. This CDR3 has 15 residues. CDR3 nucleotide sequence: TGTGCCAGAAGCTTGGCAGGGGACTATAATTCACCCCTCCACTTT. This sequence encodes CARSLAGDYNSPLHF.

The chain couples TRBV7-9 to TRBJ1-3, with D unclear. This CDR3 is 18 amino acids long. The ends were cut back, 2 bases at V and 1 base at J, with 18 bases in the middle. Germline CDR1 reads SEHNR; CDR2 reads FQNEAQ (reference sequence). CDR3 DNA sequence: TGTGCCAGCAGCTTATCGGTTGGTTTGTGGGCATCTGGAAACACCATATATTTT. It yields the protein CASSLSVGLWASGNTIYF. The entire variable domain, with the rest obtained from reference TRBV7-9 and TRBJ1-3, is as follows: DTGVSQNPRHKITKRGQNVTFRCDPISEHNRLYWYRQTLGQGPEFLTYFQNEAQLEKSRLLSDRFSAERPKGSFSTLEIQRTEQGDSAMYLCASSLSVGLWASGNTIYFGEGSWLTVV.

This chain uses TRBV25-1 with TRBJ2-7, with 11 bases aligning to TRBD1. After removal of 5 bases from V and 4 bases from J, the junction contained 10 bases not matched to a gene. CDR1 is MGHDK, CDR2 SYGVNS, per germline. CDR3 length: 16 residues. The CDR3 spells CASSQKWGTGGYEQYF. In DNA form, the CDR3 reads TGTGCCAGCAGTCAAAAGTGGGGGACAGGGGGATACGAGCAGTACTTC.

The CDR3 region has the DNA TGTGCCAGCAGTCTTCATAATTCACCCCTCCACTTT. Encoded protein: CASSLHNSPLHF. The genes are TRBV12-3 or TRBV12-4 and TRBJ1-6; D is uncertain. Trimming took 5 bases from V and 5 from J, leaving 4 bases between them. The CDR3 sequence is 12 residues long.

This rearrangement joins TRBV2 to TRBJ2-3, with D perhaps matching TRBD2 (6 bases). CDR3 length: 16 amino acids. Trimming took 8 bases from V and 0 from J, leaving 18 bases between them. CDR1 and CDR2 from the germline V gene are SNHLY and FYNNEI. The CDR3 protein is CASLPGRLASTDTQYF. The CDR3 DNA is TGTGCCAGCCTACCTGGGCGTCTAGCGAGCACAGATACGCAGTATTTT. The full variable domain, its missing parts supplied by reference TRBV2 and TRBJ2-3, is EPEVTQTPSHQVTQMGQEVILRCVPISNHLYFYWYRQILGQKVEFLVSFYNNEISEKSEIFDDQFSVERPDGSNFTLKIRSTKLEDSAMYFCASLPGRLASTDTQYFGPGTRLTVL.

The V and J genes are TRBV29-1 and TRBJ1-5, with 12 bases that match TRBD1. The CDR3 covers 15 residues. Germline CDR1 is SQVTM and CDR2 is ANQGSEA. V was clipped by 6 bases and J by 6 bases; unmatched bases: 9. CDR3 in amino acids: CSVTTGQGAGQPQHF. The CDR3 nucleotides read TGCAGCGTAACAACGGGACAGGGGGCAGGTCAGCCCCAGCATTTT.

V gene TRBV19 combines with J gene TRBJ2-7, with a tentative D call TRBD1 (6 bases). The CDR3 is 14 amino acids. Per germline, CDR1 LNHDA and CDR2 SQIVND (reference sequence). V shed 3 bases and J shed 5 bases, with 14 bases lying between them. The CDR3, as DNA: TGTGCCAGTAGTATGGGGACAAGTTACGACGAGCAGTACTTC. This encodes CASSMGTSYDEQYF.

This sequence joins TRBV6-5 and TRBJ1-2, with 9 bases that match TRBD1. With V trimmed by 6 bases and J by 8 bases, 4 bases remained unmatched. CDR1 and CDR2 from the germline V gene are MNHEY and SVGAGI. The CDR3 covers 12 residues. The CDR3 region is CASRRTGVGYTF. DNA for the CDR3: TGTGCCAGCAGACGGACAGGGGTGGGCTACACCTTC.

J is TRBJ2-3 and V is TRBV4-2, with 10 bases matching TRBD2. CDR1 is LGHNA and CDR2 is YNFKEQ in the germline V gene. The V gene end was trimmed by 3 bases and the J gene end by 4 bases; junction bases not matched to a gene: 7. The CDR3 is 16 amino acids. In DNA form, the CDR3 reads TGTGCCAGCAGCCAGCCGAGCGGGGGGGCCGCAGATACGCAGTATTTT. Residues: CASSQPSGGAADTQYF.

The CDR3 is CASSDELASEQYF. The CDR3 coding sequence is TGTGCCAGCAGTGACGAACTAGCATCCGAGCAGTACTTC. V gene TRBV2 combines with J gene TRBJ2-7; D possibly corresponds to TRBD2 (6 bases). The V gene's germline CDR1 is SNHLY and CDR2 FYNNEI. The CDR3 is 13 amino acids. Between the trimmed V and J ends, which lost 3 bases and 6 bases, there was a span of 12 bases.

V gene TRBV7-9 combines with J gene TRBJ2-7; 8 bases align to TRBD1. V lost 5 bases and J lost 2; bases outside the gene matches: 5. The CDR3 has 14 amino acids. The germline gives CDR1 SEHNR, CDR2 FQNEAQ (reference sequence). In nucleotides, the CDR3 is TGTGCCAGCAGCCAGGGACAGGCCGCCTACGAGCAGTACTTC. Its translation: CASSQGQAAYEQYF.

As concerns this clone: A far larger clone lies a single base away; this is likely a read error. The rearrangement joins TRBV10-3 to TRBJ1-1; 11 bases line up with TRBD1. Germline loops: CDR1 ENHRY, CDR2 SYGVKD. The CDR3 spans 13 residues. Trimming cost V 10 bases and J 1 base; bases outside gene matches: 2. CDR3 sequence reads: CATGTGGNTEAFF. The CDR3 DNA follows: TGTGCCACCGGGACAGGGGGGAACACTGAAGCTTTCTTT.

V usage is TRBV21-1 and J usage is TRBJ1-1. TRBV21-1 is a listed pseudogene. There are 15 residues in the CDR3. The CDR3, as DNA: TGTGCCAGCAGCAAAGCGAGGGCGGAGAACACTGAAGCTTTCTTT. It specifies CASSKARAENTEAFF.

J is TRBJ1-6 and V is TRBV24-1; D not resolved. CDR1 is KGHDR and CDR2 is SFDVKD in the germline V gene. Trimming removed 9 bases at V and 8 bases at J, with 10 bases between. CDR3 length equals 12 residues. The CDR3 spells CATDYTYSPLHF. The CDR3 region has the DNA TGTGCCACCGACTATACGTATTCACCCCTCCACTTT.

The chain uses TRBV6-1 and TRBJ2-1; TRBD2 aligns across 10 bases. Per germline, CDR1 MNHNS and CDR2 SASEGT. J gave up 4 bases and V 3 bases, and 9 bases lay outside the gene matches. The CDR3 extends over 17 amino acids. The CDR3 nucleotides are TGTGCCAGCAGTGATTCAGCGGGAGGGCCCTTTTACAATGAGCAGTTCTTC. Translated, it gives CASSDSAGGPFYNEQFF.

The rearrangement joins TRBV7-9 to TRBJ1-3; D unresolved. The V gene's germline CDR1 is SEHNR and CDR2 FQNEAQ (reference sequence). V was clipped by 2 bases and J by 2 bases, with 10 bases between them. There are 15 residues in the CDR3. The CDR3 sequence: CASSLISGAGNTIYF. CDR3 in DNA: TGTGCCAGCAGCTTAATATCCGGGGCTGGAAACACCATATATTTT.

V and J are TRBV5-1 and TRBJ1-1; 8 nucleotides match TRBD1. V dropped 4 bases and J dropped 0; count of bases not matched to a gene: 14. This CDR3 contains 18 residues. CDR1 is SGHRS, CDR2 YFSETQ, per germline. As DNA, the CDR3 is TGCGCCAGCAGCCCCGGGACAGGCGCCTGGGGTGTGAACACTGAAGCTTTCTTT. Encoded protein: CASSPGTGAWGVNTEAFF.

J is TRBJ1-5 and V is TRBV19; tentatively, D is TRBD1 (6 bases). Trimming shortened V by 7 bases and J by 0 bases, and 16 bases separated the two germline ends. Germline CDR1 reads LNHDA; CDR2 reads SQIVND (reference sequence). The CDR3 contains 16 residues. The CDR3 loop reads CASIRLAGVSNQPQHF. The CDR3 DNA is TGTGCCAGTATTAGATTGGCAGGGGTTAGCAATCAGCCCCAGCATTTT. Combining the CDR3 with reference TRBV19 and TRBJ1-5 gives the whole variable domain DGGITQSPKYLFRKEGQNVTLSCEQNLNHDAMYWYRQDPGQGLRLIYYSQIVNDFQKGDIAEGYSVSREKKESFPLTVTSAQKNPTAFYLCASIRLAGVSNQPQHFGDGTRLSIL.